Following are 9 T cell receptor beta chains from one sample sequenced in a study of identifying expanded T cells in peripheral blood (dated by TCRdb to the late 2010s). The library came from the immunoSEQ multiplex PCR assay. Drawn from immuneACCESS, this table holds only the in-frame rearrangements with V and J called that TCRdb kept. Clones are partly lost; checked studies trace under half to an unresolved V gene and leave the rest unexplained. The table for this sample lists 90,000 to 100,000 clones; 88% of them were counted only once. Of the sample, around 4.3% falls within the top ten clones. Sequencing was done on a sample of blood. The receptors originated from a person between 18 and 75 years old in good health.

The chain uses TRBV6-6 and TRBJ1-1; 7 bases agree with TRBD1. CDR3 length: 15 amino acids. The germline CDR1 and CDR2 sequences are MNHNY and SVGAGI (reference sequence). V shed 0 bases, J shed 2 bases, and the junction held 3 bases outside the gene matches. The CDR3 DNA reads TGTGCCAGCAGTTACTCTAGGGACAGCAACACTGAAGCTTTCTTT. Translated: CASSYSRDSNTEAFF.

The chain has TRBV19 and TRBJ1-2, with 9 bases aligning to TRBD1. With 5 bases clipped from V and 8 bases from J, the junction kept 6 bases outside the gene matches. Germline-derived CDR1 and CDR2 are LNHDA and SQIVND (reference sequence). The CDR3 consists of 13 residues. CDR3 coding DNA: TGTGCCAGTAGTGTAACAGGGGGCGCGGGCTACACCTTC. It is translated as CASSVTGGAGYTF.

CDR3 residues: CASSVLDYNEQFF. CDR3 DNA: TGTGCCAGCAGCGTTCTAGATTACAATGAGCAGTTCTTC. The rearrangement uses TRBV9 and TRBJ2-1; the D is unclear. The CDR3 extends over 13 amino acids. V shed 2 bases and J shed 4 bases, with 7 bases lying between them. Germline lookup yields CDR1 SGDLS and CDR2 YYNGEE.

V usage is TRBV10-3 and J usage is TRBJ1-1; 11 bases are shared with TRBD1. The CDR3 extends over 17 amino acids. The germline gives CDR1 ENHRY, CDR2 SYGVKD. The V segment lost 3 bases and the J segment 1 base; nucleotides outside the gene matches: 7. The CDR3 region is CAISDPDRGRRNTEAFF. CDR3 nucleotides: TGTGCCATCAGTGACCCGGACAGGGGGCGAAGGAACACTGAAGCTTTCTTT.

The chain joins TRBV10-3 to TRBJ2-2; tentatively, D is TRBD2 (5 bases). The CDR3 sequence is 14 residues long. Trimming removed 3 bases from V and 1 base from J, with 6 bases in between. CDR1 and CDR2 (germline): ENHRY, SYGVKD. The DNA of the CDR3 is TGTGCCATCAGTGAAGGAGGGAACACCGGGGAGCTGTTTTTT. Residues: CAISEGGNTGELFF.

In its sample, this clone was seen once. The chain links TRBV2 to TRBJ2-5; D is uncertain. V lost 4 bases and J lost 3, with 6 bases in between. This CDR3 has 12 amino acids. Germline V gene lookup returns CDR1 SNHLY and CDR2 FYNNEI. CDR3: CASSGDEETQYF. CDR3 nucleotide sequence: TGTGCCAGCAGTGGGGATGAAGAGACCCAGTACTTC.

The gene calls are TRBV11-2 and TRBJ2-2; no firm D call. Trimming shortened V by 0 bases and J by 6 bases, and 8 bases separated the two germline ends. There are 14 residues in the CDR3. CDR1 is SGHAT and CDR2 is FQNNGV in the germline V gene. CDR3 residues: CASSLERLAGELFF. The DNA of the CDR3 is TGTGCCAGCAGCTTAGAACGGTTGGCCGGGGAGCTGTTTTTT.

The chain links TRBV28 to TRBJ1-5, with TRBD1 as a possible D gene (6 bases). There are 15 residues in the CDR3. V shed 2 bases and J shed 5 bases, with 13 bases lying between them. Germline V gene sequence: CDR1 MDHEN, CDR2 SYDVKM. CDR3 coding DNA: TGTGCCAGCAGTTTAGGGGGGCTTCGGGATCAGCCCCAGCATTTT. This encodes CASSLGGLRDQPQHF.

This chain uses TRBV14 with TRBJ2-3; the match to TRBD2 covers 9 bases. Unmatched junction bases numbered 4, after V lost 0 bases and J lost 0 bases. CDR1 and CDR2 (germline): SGHDN, FVKESK. The CDR3 is made up of 17 amino acids. The CDR3 spells CASSQDIAGVSTDTQYF. CDR3 DNA: TGTGCCAGCAGCCAAGACATAGCGGGAGTGAGCACAGATACGCAGTATTTT.